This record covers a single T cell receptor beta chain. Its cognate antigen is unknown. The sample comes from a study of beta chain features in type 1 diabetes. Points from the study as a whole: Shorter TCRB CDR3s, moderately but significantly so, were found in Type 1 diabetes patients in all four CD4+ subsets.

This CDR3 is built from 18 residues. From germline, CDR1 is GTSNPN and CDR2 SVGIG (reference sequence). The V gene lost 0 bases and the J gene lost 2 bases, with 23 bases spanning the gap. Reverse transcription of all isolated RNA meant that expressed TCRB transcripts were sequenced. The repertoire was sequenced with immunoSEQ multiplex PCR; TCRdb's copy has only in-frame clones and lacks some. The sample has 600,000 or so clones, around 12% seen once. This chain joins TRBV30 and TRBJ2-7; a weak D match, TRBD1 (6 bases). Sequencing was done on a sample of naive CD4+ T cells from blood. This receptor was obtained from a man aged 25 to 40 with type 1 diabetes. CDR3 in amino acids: CAWSVPQPDSHRTYEQYF. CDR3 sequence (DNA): TGTGCCTGGAGTGTACCGCAGCCGGACAGCCACCGAACCTACGAGCAGTACTTC.